The 32 T cell receptor beta chains below were found in one sample sequenced in a study of CD8 T cells in Susac syndrome. RNA totalling about 0.45 to 1 ug underwent reverse transcription with random hexamers. TCRdb independently ran MiXCR on the immunoSEQ multiplex PCR reads; one entry per CDR3 protein. The profile shows roughly 190,000 distinct CDR3 sequences, 91% of them singletons. Sequenced input: CD4+ T cells from PBMCs. The receptors were sampled from a human donor with Susac syndrome.

This clonotype was recorded a few times. The chain carries TRBV7-9 and TRBJ1-3, with 8 bases aligning to TRBD1. This CDR3 comprises 15 residues. CDR1 SEHNR and CDR2 FQNEAQ come from the germline V gene (reference sequence). Germline trimming cut 5 bases from V and 0 bases from J; bases unmatched to any gene: 3. The CDR3 reads CASSPGTGSGNTIYF. In nucleotides, the CDR3 is TGTGCCAGCAGCCCCGGGACAGGCTCTGGAAACACCATATATTTT.

The rearrangement links TRBV12-3 or TRBV12-4 to TRBJ1-1, with 7 nucleotides matching TRBD1. The V gene end was trimmed by 7 bases and the J gene end by 4 bases; junction bases not matched to a gene: 15. The CDR3 totals 16 residues. The CDR3 region is CASILGTTGTGTEAFF. The CDR3 region has the DNA TGTGCCAGCATTCTGGGTACGACAGGGACTGGCACTGAAGCTTTCTTT.

This clonotype was counted a single time. This chain links TRBV7-8 with TRBJ2-7, with a tentative D call TRBD2 (5 bases). This CDR3 spans 15 amino acids. Per germline, CDR1 SGHVS and CDR2 FQNEAQ. The ends were cut back, 8 bases at V and 2 bases at J, with 19 bases in the middle. CDR3 nucleotides: TGTGCCAGCGCCCTTGATCAGCGGAGAACCTACGAGCAGTACTTC. It is translated as CASALDQRRTYEQYF.

The chain has TRBV19 and TRBJ1-3, with unresolved D. Looked up from germline, CDR1 is LNHDA and CDR2 is SQIVND (reference sequence). Trimming pared 1 base from V and 0 bases from J, leaving 4 bases between. The CDR3 consists of 14 residues. The CDR3 bases are TGTGCCAGTAGTATAGCAGTCTCTGGAAACACCATATATTTT. It yields the protein CASSIAVSGNTIYF.

The gene calls are TRBV21-1 and TRBJ1-1; TRBD1, as called in the table, went unchecked against the DNA. TRBV21-1 is listed as a pseudogene. The CDR3 loop spans 12 amino acids. DNA for the CDR3: TGTGCCAGCGGGAGACAGCGATTGAAAGCTTTCTTT. Translated, it gives CASGRQRLKAFF.

The genes are TRBV29-1 and TRBJ1-4; the D gene is possibly TRBD1 (5 bases). Trimming removed 3 bases from V and 0 bases from J, with 5 bases in between. The CDR3 is 13 amino acids. The germline V gene has CDR1 SQVTM and CDR2 ANQGSEA. The CDR3 protein is CSVETATNEKLFF. The CDR3 coding sequence is TGCAGCGTTGAGACAGCAACTAATGAAAAACTGTTTTTT.

This clonotype occurred a few times. The CDR3 here is CASSPGQEAFF. CDR3 coding DNA: TGTGCCAGCAGCCCGGGACAAGAAGCTTTCTTT. This chain uses TRBV12-3 or TRBV12-4 with TRBJ1-1, with D maybe TRBD1 (6 bases). The V gene lost 6 bases and the J gene lost 8 bases, with 10 bases spanning the gap. CDR3 length equals 11 residues.

The J gene is TRBJ2-2, the V gene TRBV29-1; 11 bases agree with TRBD2. The CDR3 covers 15 residues. Germline V gene sequence: CDR1 SQVTM, CDR2 ANQGSEA. J lost 6 bases, V lost 7 bases, and 10 bases had no gene match. CDR3 bases: TGCAGCGCTGATATAGCGGGAGGGCCATCCGGGGAGCTGTTTTTT. Its translation is CSADIAGGPSGELFF.

The V and J genes are TRBV7-8 and TRBJ2-2, with 8 bases lining up with TRBD2. Germline loops: CDR1 SGHVS, CDR2 FQNEAQ. The V gene end was trimmed by 4 bases and the J gene end by 5 bases; junction bases not matched to a gene: 12. CDR3 length equals 17 residues. DNA for the CDR3: TGTGCCAGCAGCTCTCGGGAGGGTAAAACGGTGACCGGGGAGCTGTTTTTT. This translates into CASSSREGKTVTGELFF.

J is TRBJ2-1 and V is TRBV29-1, with D hard to call. This CDR3 has 12 amino acids. V was pared by 4 bases and J by 3 bases, with 7 bases between. The V gene's germline CDR1 is SQVTM and CDR2 ANQGSEA. CDR3 in amino acids: CSVVYSYNEQFF. CDR3 nucleotide sequence: TGCAGCGTTGTATACAGCTACAATGAGCAGTTCTTC.

The V and J genes are TRBV28 and TRBJ1-1; 11 bases are a match to TRBD1. Germline V CDR1 and CDR2: MDHEN, SYDVKM. Losses at the gene ends were 0 bases for V and 12 bases for J; bases not matched to a gene: 0. The CDR3 extends over 12 amino acids. The CDR3 nucleotides are TGTGCCAGCAGTTTATGGGACAGGGGGCCTTTCTTT. Translation gives CASSLWDRGPFF.

This clonotype was seen just once. The chain has TRBV5-1 and TRBJ2-3; 8 bases fit TRBD1. This CDR3 comprises 15 residues. V shed 4 bases and J 3 bases; nucleotides not matched to a gene: 7. CDR1 and CDR2 from the germline V gene are SGHRS and YFSETQ. The DNA of the CDR3 is TGCGCCAGCAGCGTGACAGGGGCCAATACAGATACGCAGTATTTT. Translating gives CASSVTGANTDTQYF.

The CDR3 DNA reads TGCGCCAGCAGCTTGGGGGACACGAGGGGGCGCCATGCTTTCTTT. Amino acid sequence: CASSLGDTRGRHAFF. This chain links TRBV5-1 with TRBJ1-1, with 7 bases fitting TRBD1. The V and J ends lost 0 bases and 11 bases, in that order; junction bases with no gene match: 13. Per the germline V gene, CDR1 is SGHRS and CDR2 is YFSETQ. The CDR3 sequence is 15 residues long.

The J gene is TRBJ2-7, the V gene TRBV20-1; no clear D. In germline, CDR1 is DFQATT, CDR2 SNEGSKA (reference sequence). V was trimmed by 1 base and J by 2 bases, leaving 12 bases between them. CDR3 length: 14 amino acids. The CDR3 DNA sequence: TGCAGTGCTAGAGGCGTGCTAAGTACCTACGAGCAGTACTTC. Protein product: CSARGVLSTYEQYF.

The chain couples TRBV6-1 to TRBJ1-2; 7 positions agree with TRBD1. This CDR3 is built from 13 residues. Germline assignment: CDR1 MNHNS and CDR2 SASEGT. Trimming cost V 6 bases and J 6 bases; bases outside gene matches: 7. CDR3 nucleotides: TGTGCCAGCAGACAGGGGACTACCCATGGCTACACCTTC. Encoded protein: CASRQGTTHGYTF.

The table lists this clonotype with a count of one. The chain carries TRBV12-3 or TRBV12-4 and TRBJ1-1; perhaps TRBD1 as D (5 bases). Between the trimmed V and J ends, which lost 3 bases and 3 bases, there was a span of 11 bases. The CDR3 is 14 residues long. CDR3 protein: CASSFTGWDTEAFF. The CDR3 DNA reads as TGTGCCAGCAGTTTTACAGGCTGGGACACTGAAGCTTTCTTT.

The chain has TRBV19 and TRBJ1-2; 7 nucleotides agree with TRBD1. V lost 7 bases to trimming and J lost 3 bases; unmatched junction nucleotides: 8. This CDR3 is 14 amino acids long. Germline loops: CDR1 LNHDA, CDR2 SQIVND (reference sequence). CDR3 residues: CASKETGYDYGYTF. Written as DNA, the CDR3 is TGTGCCAGTAAGGAGACAGGGTACGACTATGGCTACACCTTC.

The genes are TRBV20-1 and TRBJ2-1; D unresolved. Trimming cost V 2 bases and J 9 bases, with 11 bases left between them. Germline loops: CDR1 DFQATT, CDR2 SNEGSKA (reference sequence). CDR3 length equals 12 residues. The CDR3 sequence: CSARNTHSEQFF. Written as DNA, the CDR3 is TGCAGTGCTAGAAACACTCACAGTGAGCAGTTCTTC.

The V call is TRBV7-9, the J call TRBJ2-1; 8 bases are shared with TRBD1. Germline V gives CDR1 SEHNR, CDR2 FQNEAQ (reference sequence). This CDR3 comprises 16 residues. With V trimmed by 5 bases and J by 3 bases, 9 bases remained unmatched. CDR3 nucleotide sequence: TGTGCCAGCAGCAGACAGGGGCAATATTACTACAATGAGCAGTTCTTC. Translated, it gives CASSRQGQYYYNEQFF.

This clonotype has just a few counts. The chain employs TRBV9 and TRBJ2-5; D is possibly TRBD1 (5 bases). The CDR3 runs to 13 residues. V lost 3 bases and J lost 0, with 6 bases in between. Per the germline V gene, CDR1 is SGDLS and CDR2 is YYNGEE. Here the CDR3 reads CASSAGYQETQYF. As DNA, the CDR3 is TGTGCCAGCAGCGCAGGGTACCAAGAGACCCAGTACTTC.

V is TRBV30 and J is TRBJ1-3, with D possibly being TRBD1 (5 bases). The V end lost 4 bases, the J end lost 4 bases, and 11 bases lay between the germline ends. Germline CDR1 GTSNPN, CDR2 SVGIG (reference sequence). CDR3 size: 13 residues. In DNA form, the CDR3 reads TGTGCCTGGAATCAGGGTCCCGGAAACACCATATATTTT. This codes for CAWNQGPGNTIYF.

The V and J genes are TRBV12-3 or TRBV12-4 and TRBJ2-2, with D perhaps matching TRBD1 (6 bases). The length of the CDR3 is 15 residues. V was pared by 1 base and J by 1 base, with 7 bases between. The CDR3 loop is CASSLVTGNTGELFF. In nucleotides, the CDR3 is TGTGCCAGCAGTTTAGTGACAGGGAACACCGGGGAGCTGTTTTTT.

The CDR3 spells CASSADRVAEAFF. The CDR3 nucleotides read TGTGCCAGCAGCGCCGACAGGGTCGCTGAAGCTTTCTTT. J is TRBJ1-1 and V is TRBV7-9; TRBD1 aligns across 7 bases. This CDR3 has 13 residues. Germline loops: CDR1 SEHNR, CDR2 FQNEAQ (reference sequence). Losses at the gene ends were 5 bases for V and 6 bases for J; bases not matched to a gene: 6. The whole variable domain, filled in from reference TRBV7-9 and TRBJ1-1, reads DTGVSQNPRHKITKRGQNVTFRCDPISEHNRLYWYRQTLGQGPEFLTYFQNEAQLEKSRLLSDRFSAERPKGSFSTLEIQRTEQGDSAMYLCASSADRVAEAFFGQGTRLTVV.

The rearrangement joins TRBV2 to TRBJ1-1, with D possibly being TRBD1 (6 bases). CDR3 length equals 14 residues. Trimming took 4 bases from V and 5 from J, leaving 14 bases between them. From germline, CDR1 is SNHLY and CDR2 FYNNEI. In nucleotides, the CDR3 is TGTGCCAGCAGTGGGGTCAGGGGAGGGACTGAAGCTTTCTTT. It yields the protein CASSGVRGGTEAFF.

The CDR3 DNA follows: TGTGCCAGCAGTCTCGGCACAGGGGGCAGAGAGACCCAGTACTTC. This encodes CASSLGTGGRETQYF. The chain carries TRBV28 and TRBJ2-5; 9 bases are a match to TRBD1. CDR1 and CDR2 from the germline V gene are MDHEN and SYDVKM. The CDR3 is 15 amino acids. J gave up 4 bases and V 5 bases, and 8 bases lay outside the gene matches.

The chain is built from TRBV19 and TRBJ2-7; the match to TRBD1 covers 8 bases. J lost 6 bases, V lost 9 bases, and 10 bases had no gene match. This CDR3 has 13 residues. Germline loops: CDR1 LNHDA, CDR2 SQIVND (reference sequence). CDR3 sequence reads: CASRGQGTGEQYF. CDR3 DNA: TGTGCCAGCAGAGGACAGGGAACAGGCGAGCAGTACTTC. Complete variable domain (other parts from reference TRBV19 and TRBJ2-7): DGGITQSPKYLFRKEGQNVTLSCEQNLNHDAMYWYRQDPGQGLRLIYYSQIVNDFQKGDIAEGYSVSREKKESFPLTVTSAQKNPTAFYLCASRGQGTGEQYFGPGTRLTVT.

CDR3 residues: CASSLESGVGQPQHF. The CDR3 DNA reads as TGCGCCAGCAGCTTGGAGTCAGGGGTGGGGCAGCCCCAGCATTTT. The rearrangement joins TRBV5-1 to TRBJ1-5; weak D call: TRBD1 (6 bases). V was pared by 0 bases and J by 7 bases, with 14 bases between. CDR1 SGHRS and CDR2 YFSETQ come from the germline V gene. This CDR3 is 15 amino acids long.

This clonotype has only a few counts. The chain uses TRBV7-3 and TRBJ2-1, with 9 bases fitting TRBD1. The CDR3 is 18 amino acids. The trim removed 5 bases at V and 0 bases at J, leaving 11 bases unmatched. CDR1 is SGHTA, CDR2 FQGTGA, per germline. The CDR3 DNA follows: TGTGCCAGCAGCAATACAGGGGGCCCCTTATTCTCCTACAATGAGCAGTTCTTC. Translating it yields CASSNTGGPLFSYNEQFF. Drawing the rest from reference TRBV7-3 and TRBJ2-1, the complete variable domain is GAGVSQTPSNKVTEKGKYVELRCDPISGHTALYWYRQSLGQGPEFLIYFQGTGAADDSGLPNDRFFAVRPEGSVSTLKIQRTERGDSAVYLCASSNTGGPLFSYNEQFFGPGTRLTVL.

The rearrangement uses TRBV15 and TRBJ2-2; D unresolved. The germline gives CDR1 LNHNV, CDR2 YYDKDF (reference sequence). V gave up 0 bases and J gave up 4 bases, with 3 bases separating them. This CDR3 has 13 amino acids. CDR3 residues: CATSRDTTGELFF. In DNA form, the CDR3 reads TGTGCCACCAGCAGAGATACCACCGGGGAGCTGTTTTTT. Complete variable domain (other parts from reference TRBV15 and TRBJ2-2): DAMVIQNPRYQVTQFGKPVTLSCSQTLNHNVMYWYQQKSSQAPKLLFHYYDKDFNNEADTPDNFQSRRPNTSFCFLDIRSPGLGDTAMYLCATSRDTTGELFFGEGSRLTVL.

This rearrangement joins TRBV7-9 to TRBJ1-1, with 9 nucleotides matching TRBD1. The germline gives CDR1 SEHNR, CDR2 FQNEAQ (reference sequence). The CDR3 loop spans 16 amino acids. V lost 4 bases and J lost 3; bases outside the gene matches: 9. The CDR3 DNA is TGTGCCAGCAGCTCACTCCGACAGGGGGTGGACACTGAAGCTTTCTTT. It codes for CASSSLRQGVDTEAFF.

This clonotype was observed a single time. CDR3 region: CAIRGAPSSYEQYF. The CDR3, as DNA: TGTGCCATCAGGGGCGCACCTAGCTCCTACGAGCAGTACTTC. This chain links TRBV10-3 with TRBJ2-7, with no clear D. The germline V and J ends were trimmed by 6 bases and 0 bases, with 12 bases remaining between them. Germline CDR1 reads ENHRY; CDR2 reads SYGVKD. CDR3 length: 14 residues.

This clonotype was counted once. The CDR3 region has the DNA TGCGCCAGCAGCGAACAGGGTTTTAACACTGAAGCTTTCTTT. This codes for CASSEQGFNTEAFF. The V call is TRBV5-1, the J call TRBJ1-1; D is possibly TRBD1 (6 bases). This CDR3 spans 14 amino acids. Germline V lookup: CDR1 SGHRS, CDR2 YFSETQ. V lost 4 bases and J 2 bases, leaving 12 bases between the germline ends.